This is a list of T cell receptor beta chains from one sample in a study of blood T cell repertoires in COVID-19. Measured with immunoSEQ multiplex PCR; TCRdb has only the in-frame clones, and not every one. The sample consists of around 160,000 clones, about nine tenths of them appearing once. Sequenced input: peripheral blood. The origin of the receptors is a human donor in a cohort sampled during active COVID-19. CDR3s include the opening cysteine and the closing phenylalanine or tryptophan. D genes are given only for firm matches. The size field is filled for only some rows; it gives once, few, many or a size class.

cdr3_aa	cdr3_nt	v_call	j_call	d_call	clone_size
CASSYSGAGNTGELFF	TGTGCCAGCAGTTACTCTGGGGCCGGCAACACCGGGGAGCTGTTTTTT	TRBV6-5	TRBJ2-2	NA	NA
CASSLAGARIGEKLFF	TGTGCCAGCAGCTTAGCAGGGGCGCGGATTGGTGAAAAACTGTTTTTT	TRBV7-9	TRBJ1-4	NA	few
CASSERITGGETQYF	TGTGCCAGCAGCGAAAGAATTACAGGGGGAGAGACCCAGTACTTC	TRBV7-8	TRBJ2-5	TRBD1	NA
CACGLGGETGELFF	TGTGCCTGCGGGCTAGGGGGCGAAACCGGGGAGCTGTTTTTT	TRBV10-3	TRBJ2-2	TRBD1	NA
CASSVTGPTTNEKLFF	TGTGCCAGCAGCGTGACAGGGCCCACAACTAATGAAAAACTGTTTTTT	TRBV11-2	TRBJ1-4	TRBD1	NA
CAHGGVESNQPQHF	TGCGCCCATGGGGGCGTGGAGTCCAATCAGCCCCAGCATTTT	TRBV10-2	TRBJ1-5	NA	NA
CASSQGTGDNQPQHF	TGTGCCAGCAGCCAAGGCACAGGTGACAATCAGCCCCAGCATTTT	TRBV4-2	TRBJ1-5	NA	NA
CAISARLSSYEQYF	TGTGCCATCAGTGCCAGGCTAAGCTCCTACGAGCAGTACTTC	TRBV10-3	TRBJ2-7	NA	NA
CASSTRDTYEQYF	TGTGCCAGCAGCACCCGGGACACCTACGAGCAGTACTTC	TRBV3-1/TRBV3-2	TRBJ2-7	NA	NA
CASSGSFNQETQYF	TGTGCCAGCAGTGGTTCTTTTAACCAAGAGACCCAGTACTTC	TRBV2	TRBJ2-5	NA	NA
CAISGFLGQSEAFF	TGTGCCATCAGTGGGTTCCTGGGACAGAGCGAAGCTTTCTTT	TRBV10-3	TRBJ1-1	TRBD1	NA
CASSPSGRMNTGELFF	TGCGCCAGCAGCCCCAGCGGCAGGATGAACACCGGGGAGCTGTTTTTT	TRBV23-1	TRBJ2-2	NA	NA
CASSFPPSGAYEQYF	TGTGCCAGCAGCTTCCCGCCTAGCGGTGCCTACGAGCAGTACTTC	TRBV7-8	TRBJ2-7	TRBD2	NA
CASSPDSYGYTF	TGTGCCAGCTCACCAGACAGTTATGGCTACACCTTC	TRBV18	TRBJ1-2	NA	NA
CASSYTSGSPGELFF	TGTGCCAGCAGTTACACCAGCGGGAGTCCCGGGGAGCTGTTTTTT	TRBV6-6	TRBJ2-2	TRBD2	once
CASSQVLRRDRGDYGYTF	TGCGCCAGCAGCCAAGTACTCCGGAGGGACAGGGGCGACTATGGCTACACCTTC	TRBV4-1	TRBJ1-2	TRBD1	NA
CATASAGPGETQYF	TGTGCCACCGCTTCGGCGGGGCCCGGGGAGACCCAGTACTTC	TRBV24-1	TRBJ2-5	NA	NA
CASSLGLAGAGELFF	TGCGCCAGCAGCTTGGGACTAGCGGGGGCCGGGGAGCTGTTTTTT	TRBV5-1	TRBJ2-2	TRBD2	NA
CATSDTGTVNNEQFF	TGTGCCACCAGTGATACCGGGACAGTAAACAATGAGCAGTTCTTC	TRBV24-1	TRBJ2-1	TRBD1	NA
CASSYTQGADTQYF	TGCGCCAGCAGCTACACGCAGGGGGCTGATACGCAGTATTTT	TRBV5-1	TRBJ2-3	TRBD1	NA
CASSPQTGRGNEQFF	TGTGCCAGCAGCCCCCAGACTGGACGGGGAAATGAGCAGTTCTTC	TRBV7-2	TRBJ2-1	NA	NA
CASSQDFGRNWEGDTNYGYTF	TGCGCCAGCAGCCAAGATTTCGGCCGGAATTGGGAGGGAGATACTAACTATGGCTACACCTTC	TRBV4-3	TRBJ1-2	NA	NA
CASSLGTRRGESAQYF	TGTGCCAGCAGTTTAGGGACTAGGAGGGGGGAAAGCGCGCAGTATTTT	TRBV27	TRBJ2-3	TRBD2	NA
CSASDPDRALPNEKLFF	TGCAGTGCTAGTGACCCTGACAGGGCCCTCCCTAATGAAAAACTGTTTTTT	TRBV20-1	TRBJ1-4	TRBD1	NA
CAQGGMGDTQYF	TGTGCCCAAGGAGGGATGGGAGATACGCAGTATTTT	TRBV2	TRBJ2-3	NA	NA
CASSMSGQIFYSNQPQHF	TGTGCCAGTAGTATGTCGGGACAGATTTTCTATAGCAATCAGCCCCAGCATTTT	TRBV19	TRBJ1-5	TRBD1	NA
CASSFSRGGGEKLFF	TGTGCCAGCAGTTTCTCCAGGGGTGGGGGTGAAAAACTGTTTTTT	TRBV28	TRBJ1-4	NA	NA
CASSLTGAGTEAFF	TGTGCCAGCAGCTTGACAGGGGCGGGTACTGAAGCTTTCTTT	TRBV7-2	TRBJ1-1	TRBD1	NA
CASSHSGEQYF	TGTGCCAGCAGTCACTCGGGCGAGCAGTACTTC	TRBV28	TRBJ2-7	NA	NA
CSASLGQSPSGNTIYF	TGCAGTGCTAGTCTCGGACAGTCTCCCTCTGGAAACACCATATATTTT	TRBV20-1	TRBJ1-3	NA	once
CASSQTGYEQFF	TGTGCCAGCAGCCAGACAGGGTATGAGCAGTTCTTC	TRBV7-9	TRBJ2-1	TRBD1	NA
CASSIALRRQGGRSSYNSPLHF	TGTGCCAGTAGTATAGCCCTCCGGAGACAGGGCGGAAGGAGCTCCTATAATTCACCCCTCCACTTT	TRBV19	TRBJ1-6	TRBD1	NA
CASSIQGLAKNIQYF	TGTGCCAGTAGTATACAGGGGCTAGCCAAAAACATTCAGTACTTC	TRBV19	TRBJ2-4	NA	NA
CASRKGGLTGELFF	TGTGCCAGCAGAAAAGGGGGTCTCACCGGGGAGCTGTTTTTT	TRBV5-8	TRBJ2-2	NA	NA
CASSLDSPGSTEAFF	TGCGCCAGCAGCTTGGACAGCCCGGGGAGCACTGAAGCTTTCTTT	TRBV5-1	TRBJ1-1	NA	NA
CASSFQVAGYNEQFF	TGTGCTAGCAGCTTCCAGGTAGCGGGATACAATGAGCAGTTCTTC	TRBV7-7	TRBJ2-1	TRBD2	NA
CASSLVAGEDEQYF	TGCGCCAGCAGCTTGGTAGCGGGGGAGGACGAGCAGTACTTC	TRBV5-1	TRBJ2-7	TRBD2	NA
CASSIGTGGVQPQHF	TGTGCCAGTAGTATCGGGACAGGGGGCGTTCAGCCCCAGCATTTT	TRBV19	TRBJ1-5	TRBD1	NA
CAWSVRLGGGRNEKLFF	TGTGCCTGGAGTGTACGTCTCGGGGGGGGGAGGAATGAAAAACTGTTTTTT	TRBV30	TRBJ1-4	NA	NA
CASSPGRTASHEQFF	TGTGCTAGCAGCCCCGGAAGGACCGCTAGCCATGAGCAGTTCTTC	TRBV7-7	TRBJ2-1	NA	once
CATSDLPSGPYNEQFF	TGTGCCACCAGTGATTTGCCTAGCGGCCCCTACAATGAGCAGTTCTTC	TRBV24-1	TRBJ2-1	TRBD2	NA
CASSPRDKMNTEAFF	TGTGCCAGCAGCCCCCGGGACAAAATGAACACTGAAGCTTTCTTT	TRBV7-8	TRBJ1-1	NA	NA
CASSLIAGGSSYNEQFF	TGTGCCAGCAGCTTAATAGCGGGGGGGAGCTCCTACAATGAGCAGTTCTTC	TRBV7-8	TRBJ2-1	TRBD2	once
CASSPQGGHTDTQYF	TGTGCCAGCTCACCACAGGGCGGACACACAGATACGCAGTATTTT	TRBV18	TRBJ2-3	NA	NA
CACRGGGYGYTF	TGTGCCTGCCGCGGGGGGGGCTATGGCTACACCTTC	TRBV25-1	TRBJ1-2	NA	NA
CASNRDSNSPLHF	TGTGCCAGCAACCGGGACAGTAATTCACCCCTCCACTTT	TRBV2	TRBJ1-6	TRBD1	NA
CASSIQGFMNTEAFF	TGTGCCAGCAGCATACAGGGATTCATGAACACTGAAGCTTTCTTT	TRBV2	TRBJ1-1	NA	NA
CASGGDRGNTGELFF	TGTGCCAGCGGTGGGGACAGGGGAAACACCGGGGAGCTGTTTTTT	TRBV2	TRBJ2-2	TRBD1	NA
CASSPPGLAGGLAKNIQYF	TGTGCCAGCAGCCCCCCGGGACTAGCGGGCGGACTAGCCAAAAACATTCAGTACTTC	TRBV7-2	TRBJ2-4	TRBD2	NA
CASSPSQGTGSAFF	TGTGCCAGCTCACCATCACAAGGGACAGGGTCGGCTTTCTTT	TRBV18	TRBJ1-1	TRBD1	NA
CASSQEGRGRNYGYTF	TGCGCCAGCAGCCAAGAGGGCAGGGGGCGCAACTATGGCTACACCTTC	TRBV4-1	TRBJ1-2	TRBD1	NA
CATSRDHKSRNIQYF	TGTGCCACCAGCAGAGATCACAAGAGCAGGAACATTCAGTACTTC	TRBV15	TRBJ2-4	NA	NA
CASSQEGASSYNSPLHF	TGTGCCAGCAGCCAAGAGGGGGCTAGCTCCTATAATTCACCCCTCCACTTT	TRBV4-2	TRBJ1-6	NA	NA